These 5 T cell receptor beta chains were all obtained from the same sample, sequenced in a study. Cells sorted as Tregs were CD4+, CD25+ and CD127-/low. The TRBV12-4/TRBJ1-2 clonotypes were amplified using barcode primers with ligated adaptors. TCRdb fed the multiplex PCR reads into MiXCR, producing one record per CDR3 protein. The sample consists of 340 or so distinct CDR3 sequences, around 9.1% of them appearing once. Sequencing was carried out using Tregs sorted from blood. The receptors come from a female donor with breast cancer.

The CDR3 DNA is TGTGCCAGCAGTCCGGACGGACTCTATGGCTACACCTTC. It translates to CASSPDGLYGYTF. The rearrangement uses TRBV12-3 or TRBV12-4 and TRBJ1-2; no clear D gene. The CDR3 sequence is 13 residues long. With 5 bases removed from V and 4 bases from J, the gap between germline ends came to 11 bases.

This clonotype rates as large (0.1 to 1%). V and J are TRBV12-3 or TRBV12-4 and TRBJ1-2, with a tentative D call TRBD1 (6 bases). Trimming stripped 3 bases from V and 7 bases from J, with 18 bases between. The CDR3 runs to 15 residues. The CDR3 is CASSFPFGTRGGYTF. The CDR3 nucleotides read TGTGCCAGCAGTTTCCCCTTTGGGACAAGGGGTGGCTACACCTTC.

By share, this clonotype ranks as hyperexpanded. The gene calls are TRBV12-3 or TRBV12-4 and TRBJ1-2, with D unresolved. The CDR3 extends over 14 amino acids. V shed 5 bases and J shed 5 bases, with 15 bases lying between them. The CDR3 bases are TGTGCCAGCAGTAGGTCTCTCGGAGGGTATGGCTACACCTTC. It encodes CASSRSLGGYGYTF.

This clonotype is termed large. This sequence joins TRBV12-3 or TRBV12-4 and TRBJ1-2; 7 positions agree with TRBD1. The CDR3 runs 15 residues. V dropped 5 bases and J dropped 8; count of bases not matched to a gene: 14. The CDR3 protein is CASSPRTGLQGGYTF. The CDR3, as DNA: TGTGCCAGCAGTCCCAGGACAGGACTACAGGGAGGCTACACCTTC.

This clonotype showed up many times. The rearrangement uses TRBV12-3 or TRBV12-4 and TRBJ1-2, with D perhaps TRBD1 (5 bases). Trimming pared 7 bases from V and 8 bases from J, leaving 17 bases between. CDR3 length: 13 amino acids. The CDR3 region is CASNQGRRLGYTF. Written as DNA, the CDR3 is TGTGCCAGCAACCAGGGAAGGAGGCTGGGCTACACCTTC.